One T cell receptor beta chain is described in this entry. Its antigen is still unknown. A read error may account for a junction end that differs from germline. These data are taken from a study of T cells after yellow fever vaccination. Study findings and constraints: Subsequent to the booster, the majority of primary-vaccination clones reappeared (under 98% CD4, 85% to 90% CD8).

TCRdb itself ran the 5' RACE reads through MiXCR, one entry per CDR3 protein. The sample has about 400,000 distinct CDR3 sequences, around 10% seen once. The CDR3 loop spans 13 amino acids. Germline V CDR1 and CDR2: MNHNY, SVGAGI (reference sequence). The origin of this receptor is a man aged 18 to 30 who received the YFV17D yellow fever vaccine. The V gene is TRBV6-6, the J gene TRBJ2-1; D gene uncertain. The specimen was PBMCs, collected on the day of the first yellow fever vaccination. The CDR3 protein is CASSPNSDPPDLF. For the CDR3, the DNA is TGTGCCAGCAGCCCCAATAGTGACCCCCCGGACCTCTTC.